This TCR beta chain was documented in a study of blood T cell repertoires in COVID-19. Overall study: In each case, the material was cDNA or gDNA derived from T cells, B-cell-depleted T cells, or PBMCs.

The germline gives CDR1 ENHRY, CDR2 SYGVKD. Germline trimming cut 3 bases from V and 4 bases from J; bases unmatched to any gene: 5. The CDR3 consists of 14 residues. Clones were sequenced by immunoSEQ multiplex PCR, and TCRdb holds only the in-frame ones, with some missing. This sample has more than 95,000 clones; roughly four fifths occur once, and the top ten carry about 5%. Sequenced sample: peripheral blood. The sequence came from a man aged 60-69 years with acute or convalescent COVID-19. This chain uses TRBV10-3 with TRBJ2-7; 8 bases agree with TRBD1. The CDR3 loop reads CAISDTRGPYEQYF. CDR3 in DNA: TGTGCCATCAGTGACACCAGGGGGCCGTACGAGCAGTACTTC.